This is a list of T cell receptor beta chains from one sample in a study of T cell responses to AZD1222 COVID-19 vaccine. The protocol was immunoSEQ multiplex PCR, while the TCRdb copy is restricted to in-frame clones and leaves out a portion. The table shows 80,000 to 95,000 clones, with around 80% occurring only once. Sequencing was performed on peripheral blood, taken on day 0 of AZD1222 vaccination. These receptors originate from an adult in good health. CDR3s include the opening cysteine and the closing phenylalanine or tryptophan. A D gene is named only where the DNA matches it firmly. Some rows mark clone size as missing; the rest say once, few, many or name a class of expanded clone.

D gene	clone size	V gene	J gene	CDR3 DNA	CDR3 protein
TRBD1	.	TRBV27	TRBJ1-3	TGTGCCAGCAGTTTAACCCATCCGGGACAGGGGGTTAGAAACACCATATATTTT	CASSLTHPGQGVRNTIYF
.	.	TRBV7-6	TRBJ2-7	TGTGCCAGCAGCCCAGAGTCGGACGAGCAGTACTTC	CASSPESDEQYF
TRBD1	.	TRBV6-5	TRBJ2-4	TGTGCCAGCACCCTCCCGGGACAGGGAGGCATTCAGTACTTC	CASTLPGQGGIQYF
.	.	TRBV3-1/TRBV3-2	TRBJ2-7	TGTGCCAGCAGCGGGGAAACAGGCTACGAGCAGTACTTC	CASSGETGYEQYF
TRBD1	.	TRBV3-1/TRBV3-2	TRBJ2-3	TGTGCCAGCAGCCAAGAGGGCACAGGGGGCACAGATACGCAGTATTTT	CASSQEGTGGTDTQYF
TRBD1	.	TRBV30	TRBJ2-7	TGTGCCTGGAGTTGGACAGGGGCGGCCGAGCAGTACTTC	CAWSWTGAAEQYF
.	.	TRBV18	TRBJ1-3	TGTGCCAGCTCACCACCGGTTGGCTCTGGAAACACCATATATTTT	CASSPPVGSGNTIYF
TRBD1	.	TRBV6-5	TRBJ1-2	TGTGCCAGCAGTTACGATACGACAGGGAGTAGTCGTGGCTACACCTTC	CASSYDTTGSSRGYTF
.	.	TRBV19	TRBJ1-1	TGTGCCAGTAGTGAGAGGGAGAACACTGAAGCTTTCTTT	CASSERENTEAFF
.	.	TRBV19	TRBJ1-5	TGTGCCAGTGGAAGGGACATGGAGGTTAAGCCCCAGCATTTT	CASGRDMEVKPQHF
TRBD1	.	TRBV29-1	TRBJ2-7	TGCAGCGTGGGTAGGACAGGGGGCTACGAGCAGTACTTC	CSVGRTGGYEQYF
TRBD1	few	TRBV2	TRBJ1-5	TGTGCCAGCAGAGGTCCCGGGACAGGGAGCAATCAGCCCCAGCATTTT	CASRGPGTGSNQPQHF
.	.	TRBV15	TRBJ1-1	TGTGCCACCAGCGCCAACAAGAACACTGAAGCTTTCTTT	CATSANKNTEAFF
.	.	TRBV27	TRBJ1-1	TGTGCCAGCAGTTTATTAGGACTGAACACTGAAGCTTTCTTT	CASSLLGLNTEAFF
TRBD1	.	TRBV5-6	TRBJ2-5	TGTGCCAGCAGCTTGCGTGACAGGGGGCTGGGGGAGACCCAGTACTTC	CASSLRDRGLGETQYF
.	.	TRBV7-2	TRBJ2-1	TGTGCCAGCAGCCCCGGGCCTACTCTAGGGGGTGAGCAGTTCTTC	CASSPGPTLGGEQFF
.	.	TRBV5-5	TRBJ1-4	TGTGCCAGCAGCTCCGGCGGTTGGGGGGAAAAACTGTTTTTT	CASSSGGWGEKLFF
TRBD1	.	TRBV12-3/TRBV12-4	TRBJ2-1	TGTGCCAGTAAGGGACAGGCGGGCAATGAGCAGTTCTTC	CASKGQAGNEQFF
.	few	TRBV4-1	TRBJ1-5	TGCGCCAGCAGCCACGCAGGGCTCTTTAATCAGCCCCAGCATTTT	CASSHAGLFNQPQHF
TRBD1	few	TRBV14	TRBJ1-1	TGTGCCAGCAGCCAAGATTGGACAGGGGGCTCCACTGAAGCTTTCTTT	CASSQDWTGGSTEAFF
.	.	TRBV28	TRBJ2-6	TGTGCCAGCCATGTTGGGAAGAACCTCTGGGCCAACGTCCTGACTTTC	CASHVGKNLWANVLTF
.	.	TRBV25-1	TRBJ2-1	TGTGCCAGCAGTAGGACAGATTACAATGAGCAGTTCTTC	CASSRTDYNEQFF
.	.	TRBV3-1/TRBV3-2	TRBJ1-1	TGTGCCAGCAGCCCACCACCCCAGGAAGTGAACACTGAAGCTTTCTTT	CASSPPPQEVNTEAFF
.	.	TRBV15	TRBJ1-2	TGTGCCACCAGCAGAGATCGTAGGACAGTGAGGGAGTATGGCTACACCTTC	CATSRDRRTVREYGYTF
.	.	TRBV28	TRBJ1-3	TGTGCCAGCAGTTTAGAAGGGCACGGAAACACCATATATTTT	CASSLEGHGNTIYF
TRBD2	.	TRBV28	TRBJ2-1	TGTGCCAGCAGTTACATAGCGGGAACCTACAATGAGCAGTTCTTC	CASSYIAGTYNEQFF
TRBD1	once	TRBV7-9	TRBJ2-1	TGTGCCAGCAGCAACCCGGGACAGGGGGCTAATGAGCAGTTCTTC	CASSNPGQGANEQFF
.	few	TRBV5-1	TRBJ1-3	TGCGCCAGCAGCTTGCTGGGGATCTCTGGAAACACCATATATTTT	CASSLLGISGNTIYF
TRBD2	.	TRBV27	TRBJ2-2	TGTGCCAGCAGTCTAGCGGAAGGCACCGGGGAGCTGTTTTTT	CASSLAEGTGELFF
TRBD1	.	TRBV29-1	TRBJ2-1	TGCAGCGGGGGACAGGGGGGCAATGAGCAGTTCTTC	CSGGQGGNEQFF
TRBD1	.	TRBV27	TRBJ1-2	TGTGCCAGCCGGACAGGGGGCGCTTACTATGGCTACACCTTC	CASRTGGAYYGYTF
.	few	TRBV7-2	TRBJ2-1	TGTGCCAGCAGCCCAACGAAGGATTCCTACAATGAGCAGTTCTTC	CASSPTKDSYNEQFF
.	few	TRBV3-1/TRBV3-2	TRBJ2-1	TGTGCCAGCAGCCAAGATCTGATAGTGGGTGTACAGTTCTTC	CASSQDLIVGVQFF
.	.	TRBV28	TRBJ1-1	TGTGCCAGCAACCCGCAGGGTGGGGGACTGAACACTGAAGCTTTCTTT	CASNPQGGGLNTEAFF
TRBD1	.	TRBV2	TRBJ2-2	TGTGCCAGCAGGGGACAGTTAAGTGGCACCGGGGAGCTGTTTTTT	CASRGQLSGTGELFF
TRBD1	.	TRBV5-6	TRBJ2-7	TGTGCCAGCAGCCTGGGACAGGGACGGTACGAGCAGTACTTC	CASSLGQGRYEQYF
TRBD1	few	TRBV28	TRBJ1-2	TGTGCCAGCAGTTCCGGGACAGTTATCTATGGCTACACCTTC	CASSSGTVIYGYTF
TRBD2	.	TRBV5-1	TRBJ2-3	TGCGCCAGCAGCCTCCGCCCTACTAGCGGGAGGGCAGATACGCAGTATTTT	CASSLRPTSGRADTQYF
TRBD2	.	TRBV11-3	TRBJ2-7	TGTGCCAGCTCCCCCGGGACTAGCGGGAGGGCCTCCTACGAGCAGTACTTC	CASSPGTSGRASYEQYF
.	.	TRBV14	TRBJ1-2	TGTGCCAGCAGCCCGCTAGGACCCACCTATGGCTACACCTTC	CASSPLGPTYGYTF
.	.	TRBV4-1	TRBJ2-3	TGCGCCAGCAGCCGCAGCTTGGGAGTGGGGGACACAGATACGCAGTATTTT	CASSRSLGVGDTDTQYF
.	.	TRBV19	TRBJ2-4	TGTGCCAGTAGTATAACGGGACACGGGAATATTCAGTACTTC	CASSITGHGNIQYF
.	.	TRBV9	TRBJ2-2	TGTGCCAGCAGCGTAGGGGCAGCCCAAAGTGGGGAGCTGTTTTTT	CASSVGAAQSGELFF
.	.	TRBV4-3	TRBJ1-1	TGCGCCAGCAGCCAAGATTCCGACTGGAACACTGAAGCTTTCTTT	CASSQDSDWNTEAFF
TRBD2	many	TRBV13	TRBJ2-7	TGTGCCAGCAGCCGACGACGGGAGGGCCGAGGCGAGCAGTACTTC	CASSRRREGRGEQYF
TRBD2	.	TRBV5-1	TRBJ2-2	TGCGCCAGCAGCCTGAAACGACTAGCGGGAGGGGCCGGGGAGCTGTTTTTT	CASSLKRLAGGAGELFF
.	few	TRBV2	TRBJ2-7	TGTGCCAGCAGCGGAACAGTCGGCTACGAGCAGTACTTC	CASSGTVGYEQYF
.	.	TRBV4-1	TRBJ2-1	TGCGCCAGCAGCCAAGAAAGGGGGGGATCCGGGACAAACTACAATGAGCAGTTCTTC	CASSQERGGSGTNYNEQFF
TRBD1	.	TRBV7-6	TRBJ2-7	TGTGCCAGCAGCCTCGGACAGGGGAAGGGGGAGCAGTACTTC	CASSLGQGKGEQYF
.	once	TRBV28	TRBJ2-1	TGTGCCAGTGAGGTGTACAATGAGCAGTTCTTC	CASEVYNEQFF
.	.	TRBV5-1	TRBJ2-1	TGCGCCAGTCGACCTTCCCCCTCTAGCAATGAGCAGTTCTTC	CASRPSPSSNEQFF
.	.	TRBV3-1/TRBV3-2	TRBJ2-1	TGTGCCAGCAGCCTTATTCTCTTGCCTTATTCAAAGAGCTCCTACAATGAGCAGTTCTTC	CASSLILLPYSKSSYNEQFF
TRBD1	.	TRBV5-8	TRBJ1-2	TGTGCCAGCAGCTCCCGGGACAGCTATGGCTACACCTTC	CASSSRDSYGYTF
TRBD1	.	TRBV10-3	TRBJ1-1	TGTGCCATCAGTCCAGGACAGGGGAGAGACACTGAAGCTTTCTTT	CAISPGQGRDTEAFF
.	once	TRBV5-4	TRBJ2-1	TGTGCCAGCAGCTTGGGTACTAGTGCGGATGAGCAGTTCTTC	CASSLGTSADEQFF
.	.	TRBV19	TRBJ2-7	TGTGCCAGTAGTATAATGGGACAGCAGTACTTC	CASSIMGQQYF
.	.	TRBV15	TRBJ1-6	TGTGCCACCAGCAGAGATCCGGGGAGTTATAATTCACCCCTCCACTTT	CATSRDPGSYNSPLHF
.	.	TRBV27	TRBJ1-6	TGTGCCAGCAAACTATCCCCCGGGGGGGCTCGATCACCCCTCCACTTT	CASKLSPGGARSPLHF
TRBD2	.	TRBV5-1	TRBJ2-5	TGCGCCAGCAGCCATTACATCTCTCTAGCGGGGAACCAAGAGACCCAGTACTTC	CASSHYISLAGNQETQYF
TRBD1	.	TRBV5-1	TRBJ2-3	TGCGCCAGCAGCTTATCCGGGACAGGGTTAACAGATACGCAGTATTTT	CASSLSGTGLTDTQYF